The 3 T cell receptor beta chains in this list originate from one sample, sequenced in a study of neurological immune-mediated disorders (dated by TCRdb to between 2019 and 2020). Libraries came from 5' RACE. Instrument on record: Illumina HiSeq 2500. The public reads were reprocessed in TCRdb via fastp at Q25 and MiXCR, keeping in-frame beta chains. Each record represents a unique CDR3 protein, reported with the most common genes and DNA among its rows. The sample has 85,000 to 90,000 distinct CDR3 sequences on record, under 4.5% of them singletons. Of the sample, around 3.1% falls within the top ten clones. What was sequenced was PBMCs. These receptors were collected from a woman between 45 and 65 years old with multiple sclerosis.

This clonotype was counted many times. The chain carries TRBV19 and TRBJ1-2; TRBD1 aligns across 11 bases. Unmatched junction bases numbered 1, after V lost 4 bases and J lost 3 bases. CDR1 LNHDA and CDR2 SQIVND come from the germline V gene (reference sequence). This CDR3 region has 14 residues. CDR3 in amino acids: CASSRTGGDYGYTF. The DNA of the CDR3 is TGTGCCAGTAGTAGGACAGGGGGCGACTATGGCTACACCTTC.

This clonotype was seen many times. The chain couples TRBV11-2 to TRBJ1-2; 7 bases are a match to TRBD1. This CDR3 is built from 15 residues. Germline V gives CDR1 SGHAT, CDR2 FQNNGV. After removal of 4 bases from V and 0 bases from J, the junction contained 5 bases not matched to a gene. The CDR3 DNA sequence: TGTGCCAGCAGCTACGGGACAGCTTCTAACTATGGCTACACCTTC. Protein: CASSYGTASNYGYTF.

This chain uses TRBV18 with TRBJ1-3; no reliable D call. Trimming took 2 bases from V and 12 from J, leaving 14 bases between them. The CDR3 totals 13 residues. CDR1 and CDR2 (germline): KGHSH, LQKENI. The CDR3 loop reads CASSPFPGKNIYF. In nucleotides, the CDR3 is TGTGCCAGCTCACCATTTCCTGGAAAAAACATATATTTT. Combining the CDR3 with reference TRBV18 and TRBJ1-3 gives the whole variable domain NAGVMQNPRHLVRRRGQEARLRCSPMKGHSHVYWYRQLPEEGLKFMVYLQKENIIDESGMPKERFSAEFPKEGPSILRIQQVVRGDSAAYFCASSPFPGKNIYFGEGSWLTVV.